This TCR beta chain was recovered during a study of cytomegalovirus exposure and HLA in healthy donors. General study results and limits: TCR beta V segments were, for the most part, productive about 87% or about 30% of the time in an earlier analysis. Differences between HLA loci emerged in a later analysis of TCR association rates, with DRB1 most and HLA-C fewest. Approximately 17,000 TCR beta sequences were associated with HLA alleles at 0.05 false discovery rate in a later analysis.

PCR primers comprised 60 Vbeta and 13 Jbeta primers. The table came from immunoSEQ multiplex PCR; TCRdb's copy has only in-frame clones and leaves some out. The data hold about 130,000 clones, with less than 90% observed a single time. CDR1 and CDR2 (germline): MNHEY, SMNVEV (reference sequence). This CDR3 spans 15 amino acids. V lost 2 bases and J 9 bases, leaving 14 bases between the germline ends. Notes on this clone: Its antigen is still unknown.

Material for sequencing was PBMCs. The clonotype was recovered from a young man in good health and CMV-seropositive. J is TRBJ1-6 and V is TRBV27; unclear D gene. The CDR3 region is CASSLGGGFGSPLHF. The CDR3 nucleotides read TGTGCCAGCAGTTTAGGAGGAGGGTTTGGTTCACCCCTCCACTTT.